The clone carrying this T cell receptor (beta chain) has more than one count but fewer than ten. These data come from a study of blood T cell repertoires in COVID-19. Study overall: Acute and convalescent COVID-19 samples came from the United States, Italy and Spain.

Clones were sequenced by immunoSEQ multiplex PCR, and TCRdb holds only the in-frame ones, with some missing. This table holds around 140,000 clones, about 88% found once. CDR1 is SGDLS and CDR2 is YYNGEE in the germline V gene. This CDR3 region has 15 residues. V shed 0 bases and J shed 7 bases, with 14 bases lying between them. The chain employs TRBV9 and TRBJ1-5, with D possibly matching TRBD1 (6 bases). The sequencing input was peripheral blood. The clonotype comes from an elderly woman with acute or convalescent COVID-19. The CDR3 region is CASSVGQGSRQPQHF. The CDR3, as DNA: TGTGCCAGCAGCGTAGGTCAGGGGAGTAGACAGCCCCAGCATTTT.